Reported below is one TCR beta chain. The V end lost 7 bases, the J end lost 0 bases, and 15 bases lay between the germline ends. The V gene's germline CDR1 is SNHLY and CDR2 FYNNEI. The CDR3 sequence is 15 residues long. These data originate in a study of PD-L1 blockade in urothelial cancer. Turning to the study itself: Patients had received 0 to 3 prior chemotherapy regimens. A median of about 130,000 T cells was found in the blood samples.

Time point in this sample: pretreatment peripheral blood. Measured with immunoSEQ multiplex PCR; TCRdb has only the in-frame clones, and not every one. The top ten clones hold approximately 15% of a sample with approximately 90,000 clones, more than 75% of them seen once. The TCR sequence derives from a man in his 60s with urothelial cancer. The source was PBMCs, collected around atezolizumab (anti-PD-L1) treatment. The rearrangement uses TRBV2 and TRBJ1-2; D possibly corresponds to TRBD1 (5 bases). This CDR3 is CASTTDSLANYGYTF. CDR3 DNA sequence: TGTGCCAGCACGACAGACTCGCTAGCTAACTATGGCTACACCTTC.